These 28 T cell receptor beta chains were all obtained from the same sample, sequenced in a study of Graves' ophthalmopathy and Graves' hyperthyroidism. RNA transcripts yielded amplified TCR beta CDR3 regions. An opening RT-PCR round employed HTBI primers and preceded a second-round multiplex PCR. TCRdb analysed the multiplex PCR reads with MiXCR anew, one entry per CDR3 protein. The profile shows 300,000 to 400,000 distinct CDR3 sequences, roughly a sixth of them singletons. Sequencing was performed on peripheral blood. These receptors were taken from an adult man with Graves' ophthalmopathy.

This clonotype was picked up many times. This sequence joins TRBV7-8 and TRBJ2-2; perhaps TRBD2 as D (5 bases). The CDR3 runs to 12 residues. From germline, CDR1 is SGHVS and CDR2 FQNEAQ. V dropped 3 bases and J dropped 11 bases, with 10 bases sitting between them. The chain's CDR3 is CASSLGSPELFF. The CDR3, as DNA: TGTGCCAGCAGCTTGGGGAGTCCCGAGCTGTTTTTT.

This clonotype occurred a few times. The genes are TRBV15 and TRBJ1-2; 10 nucleotides agree with TRBD1. V was clipped by 1 base and J by 4 bases; unmatched bases: 3. Germline assignment: CDR1 LNHNV and CDR2 YYDKDF (reference sequence). This CDR3 spans 15 amino acids. The CDR3 nucleotides are TGTGCCACCAGCAGAGGGGGACAGGGGATCTATGGCTACACCTTC. The encoded protein is CATSRGGQGIYGYTF.

This clonotype was detected many times. J is TRBJ2-2 and V is TRBV29-1; D remains unclear. Trimming took 6 bases from V and 0 from J, leaving 11 bases between them. The CDR3 contains 14 residues. Germline V gene lookup returns CDR1 SQVTM and CDR2 ANQGSEA. DNA for the CDR3: TGCAGCGTACCAAATCCAGCGAACACCGGGGAGCTGTTTTTT. Translation gives CSVPNPANTGELFF.

This clonotype was observed many times. V is TRBV28 and J is TRBJ1-1; D is undetermined. V lost 4 bases, J lost 1 base, and 4 bases lay in between. The germline V gene has CDR1 MDHEN and CDR2 SYDVKM. This CDR3 region has 12 residues. In DNA, the CDR3 is TGTGCCAGCAGTTCAGGGAACACTGAAGCTTTCTTT. Its protein product is CASSSGNTEAFF.

Ten or more counts support this clonotype. The V and J genes are TRBV6-2 or TRBV6-3 and TRBJ2-6, with 9 bases matching TRBD2. The CDR3 sequence is 16 residues long. From germline, CDR1 is MNHEY and CDR2 SVGEGT. J was trimmed by 2 bases and V by 8 bases; bases with no gene match: 7. As DNA, the CDR3 is TGTGCCAGCGGGCGCGGGGGGGCAGCTGGGGCCAACGTCCTGACTTTC. It encodes CASGRGGAAGANVLTF.

This chain links TRBV12-5 with TRBJ2-7; 10 nucleotides match TRBD1. This CDR3 spans 15 amino acids. The J segment lost 0 bases and the V segment lost 4 bases, leaving 3 bases of the junction unmatched. Per germline, CDR1 LGHNT and CDR2 FRNRAP. CDR3 protein: CASGSGQGYSYEQYF. For the CDR3, the DNA is TGTGCTAGTGGTTCGGGACAGGGGTACTCCTACGAGCAGTACTTC.

CDR3 loop: CASRSGPTYEQYF. The CDR3 DNA sequence: TGTGCCAGCAGGTCGGGACCAACCTACGAGCAGTACTTC. V gene TRBV11-2 combines with J gene TRBJ2-7; D may match TRBD1 or TRBD2 (5 bases each). Germline values: CDR1 SGHAT, CDR2 FQNNGV. The CDR3 runs to 13 residues. The V gene lost 6 bases and the J gene lost 2 bases, with 11 bases spanning the gap.

This clonotype was seen many times. The chain links TRBV29-1 to TRBJ2-7; 7 nucleotides match TRBD1. CDR1 is SQVTM, CDR2 ANQGSEA, per germline. This CDR3 is built from 14 residues. The V and J ends lost 6 bases and 0 bases, in that order; junction bases with no gene match: 8. The DNA for the CDR3 is TGCAGCGTCGTCACAGGGGCGAGCTCCTACGAGCAGTACTTC. Its protein is CSVVTGASSYEQYF.

This clonotype was recorded at least ten times. V gene TRBV5-1 combines with J gene TRBJ1-2, with D perhaps matching TRBD1 (6 bases). The CDR3 is made up of 15 amino acids. Germline V gene lookup returns CDR1 SGHRS and CDR2 YFSETQ. The V and J ends lost 4 bases and 4 bases respectively, with 17 bases between them. CDR3 nucleotides: TGCGCCAGCAGCCCAAGACAGGTGGAAACCTATGGCTACACCTTC. Its protein is CASSPRQVETYGYTF.

This clonotype has a count of ten or more. This sequence joins TRBV29-1 and TRBJ2-5; D possibly corresponds to TRBD2 (6 bases). CDR1 and CDR2 from the germline V gene are SQVTM and ANQGSEA. Trimming shortened V by 4 bases and J by 5 bases, and 11 bases separated the two germline ends. The CDR3 is 12 amino acids. As DNA, the CDR3 is TGCAGCGTTGCACTAGCCCGCGAGACCCAGTACTTC. It is translated as CSVALARETQYF.

This clonotype was picked up many times. As DNA, the CDR3 is TGTGCCAGCAGCCCCTCCCACAACCCAGCCCACGAGCAGTACTTC. Encoded protein: CASSPSHNPAHEQYF. This chain uses TRBV11-2 with TRBJ2-7; D unresolved. There are 15 residues in the CDR3. Trimming removed 5 bases from V and 5 bases from J, with 19 bases in between. The V gene's germline CDR1 is SGHAT and CDR2 FQNNGV.

There are many counts of this clonotype. V is TRBV28 and J is TRBJ1-1; D is undetermined. CDR3 size: 15 residues. CDR1 MDHEN and CDR2 SYDVKM come from the germline V gene. V lost 2 bases and J lost 4, with 14 bases in between. This CDR3 is CASSLGPPGGTEAFF. CDR3 nucleotide sequence: TGTGCCAGCAGTTTAGGCCCCCCGGGAGGCACTGAAGCTTTCTTT.

Many counts were recorded for this clonotype. The gene calls are TRBV5-1 and TRBJ2-2; D is ambiguous. Trimming stripped 5 bases from V and 3 bases from J, with 11 bases between. The CDR3 has 14 amino acids. CDR1 and CDR2 (germline): SGHRS, YFSETQ. The CDR3 reads CASRRNIDTGELFF. The DNA of the CDR3 is TGCGCCAGCAGGCGTAACATAGACACCGGGGAGCTGTTTTTT.

On this clonotype itself: Its ends do not fully match the called genes, so a read error is possible. This chain uses TRBV7-2 with TRBJ2-7; D perhaps matches TRBD1 (6 bases). CDR1 SGHTA and CDR2 FQGNSA come from the germline V gene. The CDR3 runs to 10 residues. The CDR3 protein is CASRAGERYF. Written as DNA, the CDR3 is TGTGCCAGCAGGGCAGGGGAGCGGTACTTC.

This clonotype was seen many times. V and J are TRBV6-1 and TRBJ2-7; D is unresolved. This CDR3 has 15 amino acids. Trimming removed 6 bases at V and 2 bases at J, with 17 bases between. CDR1 and CDR2 from the germline V gene are MNHNS and SASEGT. The CDR3 nucleotides read TGTGCCAGCAGGCCCGGTGGAGATCCCCCCTACGAGCAGTACTTC. This translates into CASRPGGDPPYEQYF.

This clonotype was counted a few times. The genes are TRBV4-1 and TRBJ1-5; D is perhaps TRBD1 (5 bases). CDR3 length: 15 amino acids. Looked up from germline, CDR1 is MGHRA and CDR2 is YSYEKL. Trimming cost V 3 bases and J 5 bases, with 14 bases left between them. Here the CDR3 DNA reads TGCGCCAGCAGCCACCAGGGAGGACCTTATCAGCCCCAGCATTTT. The encoded protein is CASSHQGGPYQPQHF.

This clonotype was counted many times. The gene calls are TRBV12-3 or TRBV12-4 and TRBJ2-7; tentatively, D is TRBD1 (6 bases). V lost 6 bases and J lost 0, with 12 bases in between. CDR3 length equals 14 residues. The CDR3 DNA reads as TGTGCCAGCAGCCACAGGGTCTTCTCCTACGAGCAGTACTTC. It is translated as CASSHRVFSYEQYF.

This clonotype was counted between two and nine times. The chain combines TRBV5-6 with TRBJ2-7; 8 nucleotides line up with TRBD1. Germline V gene sequence: CDR1 SGHDT, CDR2 YYEEEE. The J segment lost 2 bases and the V segment lost 4 bases, leaving 8 bases of the junction unmatched. The CDR3 sequence is 15 residues long. Written as DNA, the CDR3 is TGTGCCAGCAGCGGGGGACAGGAATTGACCTACGAGCAGTACTTC. It specifies CASSGGQELTYEQYF. The variable domain in full, completed from reference TRBV5-6 and TRBJ2-7, reads DAGVTQSPTHLIKTRGQQVTLRCSPKSGHDTVSWYQQALGQGPQFIFQYYEEEERQRGNFPDRFSGHQFPNYSSELNVNALLLGDSALYLCASSGGQELTYEQYFGPGTRLTVT.

This clonotype was detected many times. The V and J genes are TRBV24-1 and TRBJ1-5; D is undetermined. The germline V gene encodes CDR1 KGHDR and CDR2 SFDVKD. Trimming shortened V by 6 bases and J by 4 bases, and 9 bases separated the two germline ends. The CDR3 is 13 residues long. The CDR3 spells CATSSDINQPQHF. The DNA for the CDR3 is TGTGCCACCAGTTCCGATATAAATCAGCCCCAGCATTTT.

This clonotype has only a few counts. CDR3 sequence: CASSSRRDIQYF. The CDR3 DNA is TGTGCCAGTAGTTCGCGACGGGACATTCAGTACTTC. This rearrangement joins TRBV19 to TRBJ2-4; D call uncertain. This CDR3 is built from 12 residues. Germline CDR1 LNHDA, CDR2 SQIVND (reference sequence). Trimming removed 5 bases at V and 8 bases at J, with 10 bases between. Drawing the rest from reference TRBV19 and TRBJ2-4, the complete variable domain is DGGITQSPKYLFRKEGQNVTLSCEQNLNHDAMYWYRQDPGQGLRLIYYSQIVNDFQKGDIAEGYSVSREKKESFPLTVTSAQKNPTAFYLCASSSRRDIQYFGAGTRLSVL.

This clonotype was found many times. The chain has TRBV6-1 and TRBJ1-5; D is unclear. The germline V gene has CDR1 MNHNS and CDR2 SASEGT. With 0 bases removed from V and 3 bases from J, the gap between germline ends came to 9 bases. This CDR3 contains 15 residues. CDR3 loop: CASSEAQVSNQPQHF. As DNA, the CDR3 is TGTGCCAGCAGTGAAGCCCAGGTGTCCAATCAGCCCCAGCATTTT.

As to this clonotype: A clone one base away is much larger, so this may be a read error. The chain employs TRBV12-3 or TRBV12-4 and TRBJ1-2, with 10 nucleotides matching TRBD1. There are 16 residues in the CDR3. The CDR3 DNA reads as TGCGCCAGCAGCCAAGAAGGGACAGGGGCTGGCTATGGCCACACCTTC. It codes for CASSQEGTGAGYGHTF.

This clonotype turned up a few times. This rearrangement joins TRBV7-2 to TRBJ1-2; TRBD1 matches at 10 bases. The germline gives CDR1 SGHTA, CDR2 FQGNSA. Losses at the gene ends were 0 bases for V and 2 bases for J; bases not matched to a gene: 6. The CDR3 covers 17 residues. This CDR3 reads CASSLALGQGTNYGYTF. The DNA for the CDR3 is TGTGCCAGCAGCTTAGCCTTGGGACAGGGGACAAACTATGGCTACACCTTC.

This clonotype was seen ten or more times. The chain is built from TRBV27 and TRBJ2-5, with 8 nucleotides matching TRBD1. Germline CDR1 MNHEY, CDR2 SMNVEV (reference sequence). This CDR3 spans 15 amino acids. The V segment lost 2 bases and the J segment 4 bases; nucleotides outside the gene matches: 6. The CDR3, as DNA: TGTGCCAGCAGTTTAGTGGCAGGGGGCACAGAGACCCAGTACTTC. Encoded protein: CASSLVAGGTETQYF.

V and J are TRBV7-8 and TRBJ1-6, with TRBD1 as a possible D gene (5 bases). Looked up from germline, CDR1 is SGHVS and CDR2 is FQNEAQ. This CDR3 region has 14 residues. V shed 1 base and J shed 5 bases, with 6 bases lying between them. The CDR3 bases are TGTGCCAGCAGCTTAGTGACAGATAATTCACCCCTCCACTTT. It codes for CASSLVTDNSPLHF.

The rearrangement links TRBV7-8 to TRBJ2-2; maybe TRBD2 (5 bases). The V end was cut by 3 bases, the J end by 6 bases, with 5 bases between. The CDR3 covers 12 residues. Germline lookup yields CDR1 SGHVS and CDR2 FQNEAQ. CDR3: CASSFSAGELFF. Here the CDR3 DNA reads TGTGCCAGCAGCTTTAGCGCCGGGGAGCTGTTTTTT.

This clonotype came up many times. The chain is built from TRBV7-8 and TRBJ2-7; 7 bases line up with TRBD1. The CDR3 sequence is 17 residues long. Germline assignment: CDR1 SGHVS and CDR2 FQNEAQ. The V gene end was trimmed by 4 bases and the J gene end by 0 bases; junction bases not matched to a gene: 12. The CDR3 DNA reads as TGTGCCAGCAGCTCAGCAGGGGGAATTCGGCCCTCCTACGAGCAGTACTTC. Residues: CASSSAGGIRPSYEQYF.

This clonotype was detected many times. CDR3 residues: CASNPSGIQETQYF. The CDR3 nucleotides are TGTGCCAGCAACCCCTCAGGAATACAAGAGACCCAGTACTTC. The chain employs TRBV2 and TRBJ2-5; no definite D call. CDR3 length: 14 residues. Germline loops: CDR1 SNHLY, CDR2 FYNNEI. V was clipped by 7 bases and J by 2 bases, with 14 bases between them.